This TCR beta chain derives from a study of beta chain features in type 1 diabetes. Study observations and caveats: Among patients with Type 1 diabetes, TCRB CDR3s were moderately but significantly shorter in every one of the four CD4+ subsets.

Sequencing targeted expressed TCRB transcripts, as all isolated RNA had been reverse transcribed. Clones were read by immunoSEQ multiplex PCR, and TCRdb kept only the in-frame ones, dropping some. The sample has 350,000 to 400,000 clones; more than 12% are singletons. Germline V gene sequence: CDR1 SGHTA, CDR2 FQGNSA. The ends were cut back, 5 bases at V and 0 bases at J, with 11 bases in the middle. The CDR3 sequence is 16 residues long. There are a few counts of this clone. Its antigen is unidentified. A heparinised blood draw that averaged roughly 120 mL was obtained once from each donor. Purities in excess of 98% were seen in all sorted populations.

This receptor was obtained from a young woman in good health. The sequenced sample consisted of naive CD4+ T cells from blood. The genes are TRBV7-2 and TRBJ2-6; the D gene is possibly TRBD1 (5 bases). In nucleotides, the CDR3 is TGTGCCAGCAGCAAAACCAGGGACTCTGGGGCCAACGTCCTGACTTTC. Amino acid sequence: CASSKTRDSGANVLTF.